One sample yielded the 22 T cell receptor beta chains listed below, sequenced in a study of shared clonotypes between healthy human individuals. Assay: immunoSEQ multiplex PCR; the TCRdb copy retains only in-frame clones and omits some. The repertoire has about a million clones, 76% of them found once; the top ten carry approximately 1.5%. Source material: memory CD4+ T cells sorted from blood. Subset indicated: CD45RA-negative fraction. These receptors were collected from a man younger than 30 in good health.

This clone was seen a few times. This chain joins TRBV18 and TRBJ1-3, with unresolved D. CDR3 size: 13 residues. Germline CDR1 KGHSH, CDR2 LQKENI. V was shortened by 5 bases and J by 0 bases, with 5 bases between the two germline ends. CDR3 in amino acids: CASSSDSGNTIYF. For the CDR3, the DNA is TGTGCCAGCTCATCGGACTCTGGAAACACCATATATTTT.

This chain uses TRBV28 with TRBJ2-5; a possible D gene is TRBD2 (6 bases). V was shortened by 4 bases and J by 1 base, with 16 bases between the two germline ends. The CDR3 is 16 amino acids. Germline values: CDR1 MDHEN, CDR2 SYDVKM. The CDR3 loop reads CASSSPGGVTQETQYF. DNA for the CDR3: TGTGCCAGCAGTTCGCCCGGGGGTGTCACCCAAGAGACCCAGTACTTC.

The chain carries TRBV5-4 and TRBJ2-1, with D maybe TRBD2 (6 bases). CDR1 is SGHNT and CDR2 is YYREEE in the germline V gene (reference sequence). CDR3 size: 15 residues. The V end was cut by 4 bases, the J end by 0 bases, with 11 bases between. The CDR3 loop is CASSPGLFSYNEQFF. The CDR3 region has the DNA TGTGCCAGCAGCCCGGGACTTTTCTCCTACAATGAGCAGTTCTTC.

This clone was found once. The chain employs TRBV7-9 and TRBJ2-2, with D perhaps assigned TRBD1 or TRBD2 (5 bases each). The CDR3 consists of 16 residues. Trimming stripped 7 bases from V and 0 bases from J, with 15 bases between. Germline V gene lookup returns CDR1 SEHNR and CDR2 FQNEAQ (reference sequence). CDR3 DNA sequence: TGTGCCAGCACCAAACCGGGACGGACGAACACCGGGGAGCTGTTTTTT. It encodes CASTKPGRTNTGELFF.

The chain joins TRBV30 to TRBJ2-1; 10 nucleotides align to TRBD2. The V and J ends lost 4 bases and 9 bases, in that order; junction bases with no gene match: 6. CDR1 is GTSNPN and CDR2 is SVGIG in the germline V gene (reference sequence). This CDR3 spans 13 amino acids. The CDR3, as DNA: TGTGCCTGGACGGCAAGCGGGAGGGCTGAGCAGTTCTTC. Encoded protein: CAWTASGRAEQFF.

The chain links TRBV11-2 to TRBJ2-5, with D perhaps matching TRBD1 (5 bases). This CDR3 contains 15 residues. Germline V lookup: CDR1 SGHAT, CDR2 FQNNGV. The V and J ends lost 6 bases and 2 bases respectively, with 16 bases between them. CDR3 in DNA: TGTGCCAGCAGTCGGGCAATGGGGCGACAAGAGACCCAGTACTTC. Residues: CASSRAMGRQETQYF.

A few counts support this clone. The chain links TRBV2 to TRBJ1-2, with D possibly TRBD1 on 6 matching bases. CDR3 length: 12 amino acids. Per the germline V gene, CDR1 is SNHLY and CDR2 is FYNNEI. V was pared by 4 bases and J by 6 bases, with 9 bases between. The CDR3 region has the DNA TGTGCCAGCAGTGTCCAGGGGAATGGCTACACCTTC. Protein: CASSVQGNGYTF.

This clone was observed a single time. At one boundary the junction diverges from the germline segment, which might be a read error. The V and J genes are TRBV6-5 and TRBJ2-7; 7 nucleotides line up with TRBD1. The CDR3 spans 15 residues. Germline V gene data show CDR1 as MNHEY and CDR2 as SVGAGI. CDR3 sequence: CASRYGRGSSYEQYF. The CDR3 DNA reads TGTGCCAGCCGTTATGGCAGGGGGAGCTCCTACGAGCAGTACTTC.

The chain couples TRBV5-6 to TRBJ2-4; D remains unclear. The CDR3 consists of 15 residues. Trimming took 2 bases from V and 3 from J, leaving 12 bases between them. Germline V CDR1 and CDR2: SGHDT, YYEEEE. The CDR3 nucleotides read TGTGCCAGCAGCTTTGATGTAGGAAGCAAAAACATTCAGTACTTC. It codes for CASSFDVGSKNIQYF.

The CDR3 DNA reads as TGTGCCAGCTCACCGGGGGCCAGGGCTCAGCCCCAGCATTTT. This translates into CASSPGARAQPQHF. The J gene is TRBJ1-5, the V gene TRBV18; D is perhaps TRBD1 (6 bases). Germline V gene sequence: CDR1 KGHSH, CDR2 LQKENI. The CDR3 is 14 amino acids. V lost 3 bases and J lost 6, with 12 bases in between.

This chain connects TRBV28 to TRBJ2-5; 9 nucleotides align to TRBD1. Germline CDR1 and CDR2: MDHEN and SYDVKM. The CDR3 consists of 15 residues. Trimming at V came to 5 bases and at J to 2 bases, leaving 6 bases not matched to a gene. CDR3 nucleotide sequence: TGTGCCAGCAGTCTAGGACAGGGGAGACAAGAGACCCAGTACTTC. This translates into CASSLGQGRQETQYF.

The sample holds one count of this clone. The chain couples TRBV6-1 to TRBJ1-2, with D unclear. CDR3 length: 14 amino acids. The germline V gene has CDR1 MNHNS and CDR2 SASEGT. Trimming removed 5 bases at V and 5 bases at J, with 15 bases between. CDR3 protein: CASSLGKGPYGYTF. For the CDR3, the DNA is TGTGCCAGCAGTTTGGGGAAAGGGCCTTATGGCTACACCTTC.

The V call is TRBV11-1, the J call TRBJ2-1, with TRBD1 as a possible D gene (6 bases). This CDR3 contains 12 residues. V dropped 5 bases and J dropped 7 bases, with 9 bases sitting between them. Germline loops: CDR1 SGHAT, CDR2 FQDESV (reference sequence). The CDR3 loop is CASSPQGNEQFF. For the CDR3, the DNA is TGTGCCAGCAGCCCACAGGGAAATGAGCAGTTCTTC.

The count of this clone is one. The gene calls are TRBV5-1 and TRBJ2-1; D tentatively reads TRBD1 or TRBD2 (5 bases each). The V and J ends lost 4 bases and 3 bases respectively, with 20 bases between them. The CDR3 length is 17 residues. CDR1 is SGHRS and CDR2 is YFSETQ in the germline V gene. CDR3 loop: CASSPTRGQGLYNEQFF. CDR3 DNA: TGCGCCAGCAGCCCCACCAGAGGGCAGGGTCTCTACAATGAGCAGTTCTTC.

The chain is built from TRBV19 and TRBJ2-1, with D perhaps matching TRBD2 (6 bases). Trimming removed 1 base from V and 0 bases from J, with 13 bases in between. The CDR3 spans 17 residues. Germline CDR1 and CDR2: LNHDA and SQIVND (reference sequence). CDR3 nucleotide sequence: TGTGCCAGTAGTATAGTATCCGCGGGAATCTCCTACAATGAGCAGTTCTTC. This encodes CASSIVSAGISYNEQFF.

The rearrangement uses TRBV7-9 and TRBJ2-7; D is undetermined. The CDR3 contains 12 residues. The ends were cut back, 9 bases at V and 3 bases at J, with 12 bases in the middle. Germline V gives CDR1 SEHNR, CDR2 FQNEAQ (reference sequence). As DNA, the CDR3 is TGTGCCAGTTTGGGAAAAGTCTACGAGCAGTACTTC. Its translation is CASLGKVYEQYF. Full variable domain (rest looked up from reference TRBV7-9 and TRBJ2-7): DTGVSQNPRHKITKRGQNVTFRCDPISEHNRLYWYRQTLGQGPEFLTYFQNEAQLEKSRLLSDRFSAERPKGSFSTLEIQRTEQGDSAMYLCASLGKVYEQYFGPGTRLTVT.

Only a few counts were recorded for this clone. V is TRBV5-1 and J is TRBJ1-3; D gene unclear. The germline V gene has CDR1 SGHRS and CDR2 YFSETQ. V lost 4 bases and J 3 bases, leaving 20 bases between the germline ends. This CDR3 spans 17 amino acids. The CDR3 here is CASSPSRGGEVGNTIYF. Written as DNA, the CDR3 is TGCGCCAGCAGCCCGAGCCGGGGAGGTGAAGTTGGAAACACCATATATTTT.

A word on this clone: This same CDR3 is encoded by further DNA sequences in the sample. This rearrangement joins TRBV7-9 to TRBJ2-1; either TRBD1 or TRBD2 may supply D (6 bases each). This CDR3 has 14 amino acids. V was clipped by 5 bases and J by 2 bases, with 10 bases between them. In germline, CDR1 is SEHNR, CDR2 FQNEAQ (reference sequence). CDR3: CASSLGGPYNEQFF. In DNA, the CDR3 is TGTGCCAGCAGCCTTGGGGGGCCCTACAATGAGCAGTTCTTC.

This clone was recorded a few times. This chain links TRBV27 with TRBJ2-3, with D perhaps matching TRBD1 or TRBD2 (6 bases each). Deletions cut 5 bases from V and 10 bases from J, with 28 bases between. The CDR3 totals 17 residues. Germline-derived CDR1 and CDR2 are MNHEY and SMNVEV (reference sequence). CDR3 region: CASSGHLQGGGNGAQYF. Written as DNA, the CDR3 is TGTGCCAGCAGTGGCCACCTACAGGGTGGAGGGAACGGCGCGCAGTATTTT.

Only a few counts were recorded for this clone. This chain links TRBV11-2 with TRBJ2-7, with a possible D match to TRBD1 (5 bases). There are 14 residues in the CDR3. Germline V gene data show CDR1 as SGHAT and CDR2 as FQNNGV. Trimming took 3 bases from V and 6 from J, leaving 15 bases between them. The CDR3 sequence: CASSFGQGIGEQYF. The CDR3 nucleotides are TGTGCCAGCAGCTTCGGGCAGGGTATCGGCGAGCAGTACTTC.

The V and J genes are TRBV5-1 and TRBJ1-3; 8 bases fit TRBD1. The CDR3 loop spans 16 amino acids. V was clipped by 4 bases and J by 0 bases; unmatched bases: 6. Germline CDR1 reads SGHRS; CDR2 reads YFSETQ. CDR3 protein: CASSLGQGTSGNTIYF. The CDR3 DNA reads as TGCGCCAGCAGCCTAGGACAGGGTACCTCTGGAAACACCATATATTTT. The full variable domain, its missing parts supplied by reference TRBV5-1 and TRBJ1-3, is KAGVTQTPRYLIKTRGQQVTLSCSPISGHRSVSWYQQTPGQGLQFLFEYFSETQRNKGNFPGRFSGRQFSNSRSEMNVSTLELGDSALYLCASSLGQGTSGNTIYFGEGSWLTVV.

There are a few counts of this clone. This rearrangement joins TRBV2 to TRBJ1-1; TRBD1 is a possible D gene (5 bases). Looked up from germline, CDR1 is SNHLY and CDR2 is FYNNEI. V gave up 4 bases and J gave up 10 bases, with 13 bases separating them. The CDR3 spans 12 residues. The CDR3 here is CASSVRGMGAFF. CDR3 nucleotides: TGTGCCAGCAGTGTTAGGGGAATGGGAGCTTTCTTT.